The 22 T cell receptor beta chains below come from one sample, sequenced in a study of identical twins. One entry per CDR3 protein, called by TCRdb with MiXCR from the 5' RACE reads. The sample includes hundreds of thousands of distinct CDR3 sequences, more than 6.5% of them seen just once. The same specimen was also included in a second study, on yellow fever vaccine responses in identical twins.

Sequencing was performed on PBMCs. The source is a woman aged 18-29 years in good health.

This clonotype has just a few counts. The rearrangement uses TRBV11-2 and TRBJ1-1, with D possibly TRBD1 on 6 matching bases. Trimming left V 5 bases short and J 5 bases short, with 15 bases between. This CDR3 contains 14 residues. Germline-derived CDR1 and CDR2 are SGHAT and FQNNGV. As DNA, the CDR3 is TGTGCCAGCAGCACGAACAGGGTTGGGACTGAAGCTTTCTTT. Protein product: CASSTNRVGTEAFF.

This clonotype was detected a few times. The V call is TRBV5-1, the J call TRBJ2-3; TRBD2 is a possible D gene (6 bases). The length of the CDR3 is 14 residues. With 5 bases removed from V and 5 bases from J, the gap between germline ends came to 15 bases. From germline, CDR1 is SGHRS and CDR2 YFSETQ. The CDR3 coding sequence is TGCGCCAGCAGTTCCTCGGGACTGATAGATACGCAGTATTTT. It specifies CASSSSGLIDTQYF.

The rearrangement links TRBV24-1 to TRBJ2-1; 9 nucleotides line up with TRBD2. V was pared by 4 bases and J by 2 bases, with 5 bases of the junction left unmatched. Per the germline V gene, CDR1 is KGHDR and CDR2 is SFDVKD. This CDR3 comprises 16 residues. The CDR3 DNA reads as TGTGCCACCAGTGAAAGGCGGGGGGGCACCTACAATGAGCAGTTCTTC. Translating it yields CATSERRGGTYNEQFF.

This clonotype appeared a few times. CDR3 sequence: CSVQFRDTAYEQYF. CDR3 coding DNA: TGCAGCGTCCAATTCCGGGACACCGCCTACGAGCAGTACTTC. The J gene is TRBJ2-7, the V gene TRBV29-1, with D tentatively TRBD1 (6 bases). CDR1 is SQVTM, CDR2 ANQGSEA, per germline. The CDR3 runs to 14 residues. V was cut by 6 bases and J by 2 bases, with 17 bases left in between.

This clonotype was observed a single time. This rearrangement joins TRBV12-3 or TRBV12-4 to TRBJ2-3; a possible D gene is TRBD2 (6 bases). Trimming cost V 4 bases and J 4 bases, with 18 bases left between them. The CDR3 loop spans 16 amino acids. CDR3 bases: TGTGCCAGCAGTTCCGGGACTCCGACCGGGGCAGATACGCAGTATTTT. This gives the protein CASSSGTPTGADTQYF.

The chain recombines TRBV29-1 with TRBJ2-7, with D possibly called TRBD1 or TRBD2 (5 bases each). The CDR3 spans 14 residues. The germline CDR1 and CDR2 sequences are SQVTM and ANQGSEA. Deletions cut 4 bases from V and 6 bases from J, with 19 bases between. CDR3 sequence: CSVVGEWQTSEQYF. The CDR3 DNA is TGCAGCGTTGTGGGGGAATGGCAAACGTCCGAGCAGTACTTC.

The chain's CDR3 is CASSQGGLTEAFF. The CDR3 DNA reads TGTGCCAGCAGCCAAGGGGGTCTCACTGAAGCTTTCTTT. The genes are TRBV3-1 and TRBJ1-1; D is unclear. The CDR3 has 13 amino acids. Trimming cost V 1 base and J 4 bases, with 7 bases left between them. Germline CDR1 and CDR2: LGHDT and YNNKEL (reference sequence).

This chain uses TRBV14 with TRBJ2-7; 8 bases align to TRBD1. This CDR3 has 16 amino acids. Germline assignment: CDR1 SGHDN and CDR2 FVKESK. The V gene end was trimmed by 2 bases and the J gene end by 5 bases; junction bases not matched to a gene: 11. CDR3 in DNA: TGTGCCAGCAGCCAATTTGAGGCAGGGGGCGGCCACGAGCAGTACTTC. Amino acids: CASSQFEAGGGHEQYF.

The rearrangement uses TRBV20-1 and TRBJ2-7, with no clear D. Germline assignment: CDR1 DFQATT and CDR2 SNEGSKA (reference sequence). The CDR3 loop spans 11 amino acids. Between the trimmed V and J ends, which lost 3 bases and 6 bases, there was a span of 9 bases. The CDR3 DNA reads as TGCAGTGCTAGCCCCCTTGGCGAGCAGTACTTC. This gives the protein CSASPLGEQYF.

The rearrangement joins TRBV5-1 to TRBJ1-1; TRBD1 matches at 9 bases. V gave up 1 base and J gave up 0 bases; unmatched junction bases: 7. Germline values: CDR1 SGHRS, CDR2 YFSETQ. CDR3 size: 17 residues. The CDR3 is CASSLLGQGFMNTEAFF. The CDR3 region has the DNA TGCGCCAGCAGCTTGTTGGGACAGGGTTTCATGAACACTGAAGCTTTCTTT.

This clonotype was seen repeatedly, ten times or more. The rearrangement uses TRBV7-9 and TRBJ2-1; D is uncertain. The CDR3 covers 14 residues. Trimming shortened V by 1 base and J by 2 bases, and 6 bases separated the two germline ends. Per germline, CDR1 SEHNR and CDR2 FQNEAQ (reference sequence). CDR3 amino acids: CASSLEQTYNEQFF. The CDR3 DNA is TGTGCCAGCAGCTTAGAACAGACCTACAATGAGCAGTTCTTC.

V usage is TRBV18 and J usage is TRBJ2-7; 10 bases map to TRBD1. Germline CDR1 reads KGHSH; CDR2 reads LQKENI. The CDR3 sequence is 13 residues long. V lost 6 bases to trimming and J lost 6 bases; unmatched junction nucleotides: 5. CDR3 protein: CASSPTGGFEQYF. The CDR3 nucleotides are TGTGCCAGCTCTCCGACAGGGGGCTTCGAGCAGTACTTC.

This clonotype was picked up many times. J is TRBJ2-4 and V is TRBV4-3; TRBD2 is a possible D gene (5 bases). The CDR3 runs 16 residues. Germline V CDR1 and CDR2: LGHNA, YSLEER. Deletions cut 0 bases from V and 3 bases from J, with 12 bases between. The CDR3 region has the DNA TGCGCCAGCAGCCAAGACTGGGAAGGAGGCAAAAACATTCAGTACTTC. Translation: CASSQDWEGGKNIQYF.

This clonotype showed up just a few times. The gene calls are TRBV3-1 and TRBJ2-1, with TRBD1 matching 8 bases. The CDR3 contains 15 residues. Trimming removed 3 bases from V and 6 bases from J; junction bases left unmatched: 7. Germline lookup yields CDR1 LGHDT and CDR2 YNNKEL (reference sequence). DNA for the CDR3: TGTGCCAGCAGCCAGACGAGACAGGGGATCAATGAGCAGTTCTTC. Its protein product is CASSQTRQGINEQFF.

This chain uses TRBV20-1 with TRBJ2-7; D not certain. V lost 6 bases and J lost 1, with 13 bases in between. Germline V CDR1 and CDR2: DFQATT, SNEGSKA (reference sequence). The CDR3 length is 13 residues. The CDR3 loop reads CSAPSLGSYEQYF. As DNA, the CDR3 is TGCAGTGCCCCGAGCCTCGGGTCCTACGAGCAGTACTTC.

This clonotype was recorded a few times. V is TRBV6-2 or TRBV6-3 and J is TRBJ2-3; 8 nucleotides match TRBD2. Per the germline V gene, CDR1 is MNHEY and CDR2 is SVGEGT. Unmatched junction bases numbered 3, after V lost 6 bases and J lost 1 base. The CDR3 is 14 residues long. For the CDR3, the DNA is TGTGCCAGCAGGGCGACTAGCGGCACAGATACGCAGTATTTT. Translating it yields CASRATSGTDTQYF.

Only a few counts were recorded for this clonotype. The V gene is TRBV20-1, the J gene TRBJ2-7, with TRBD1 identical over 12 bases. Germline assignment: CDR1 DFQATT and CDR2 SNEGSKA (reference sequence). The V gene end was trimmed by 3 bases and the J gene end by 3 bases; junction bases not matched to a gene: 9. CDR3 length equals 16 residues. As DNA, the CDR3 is TGCAGTGCTAGGGGTCCGGGACAGGGGGCATTCTACGAGCAGTACTTC. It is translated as CSARGPGQGAFYEQYF.

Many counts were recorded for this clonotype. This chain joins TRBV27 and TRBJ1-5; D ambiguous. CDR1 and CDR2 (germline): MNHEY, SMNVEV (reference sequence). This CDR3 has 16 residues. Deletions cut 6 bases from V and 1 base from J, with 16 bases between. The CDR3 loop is CASSPRGQASNQPQHF. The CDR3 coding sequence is TGTGCCAGCAGCCCTAGAGGGCAGGCCAGCAATCAGCCCCAGCATTTT.

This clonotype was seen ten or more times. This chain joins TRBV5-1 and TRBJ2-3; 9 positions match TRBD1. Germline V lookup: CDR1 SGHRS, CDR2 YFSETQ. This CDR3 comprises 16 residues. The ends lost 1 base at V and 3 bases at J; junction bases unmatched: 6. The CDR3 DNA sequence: TGCGCCAGCAGCTTGTTTACAGGGGGCTTGACAGATACGCAGTATTTT. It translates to CASSLFTGGLTDTQYF.

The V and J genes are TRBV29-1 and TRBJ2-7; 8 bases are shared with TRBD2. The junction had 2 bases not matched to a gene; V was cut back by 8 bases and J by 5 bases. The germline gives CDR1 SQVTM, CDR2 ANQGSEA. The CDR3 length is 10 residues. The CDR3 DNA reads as TGCAGCTCCGGGGGGGACGAGCAGTACTTC. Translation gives CSSGGDEQYF.

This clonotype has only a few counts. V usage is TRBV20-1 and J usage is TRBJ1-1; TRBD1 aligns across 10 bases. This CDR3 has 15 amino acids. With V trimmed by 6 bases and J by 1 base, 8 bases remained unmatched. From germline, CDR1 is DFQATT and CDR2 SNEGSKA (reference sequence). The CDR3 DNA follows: TGCAGTGCCAAATCGGGACAGGGGAGGAACACTGAAGCTTTCTTT. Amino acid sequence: CSAKSGQGRNTEAFF.

The CDR3 protein is CSAQRGANYGYTF. Written as DNA, the CDR3 is TGCAGCGCCCAAAGGGGGGCTAACTATGGCTACACCTTC. The V gene is TRBV29-1, the J gene TRBJ1-2, with D possibly matching TRBD1 (6 bases). Germline CDR1 reads SQVTM; CDR2 reads ANQGSEA. The ends were cut back, 7 bases at V and 0 bases at J, with 12 bases in the middle. The length of the CDR3 is 13 residues.